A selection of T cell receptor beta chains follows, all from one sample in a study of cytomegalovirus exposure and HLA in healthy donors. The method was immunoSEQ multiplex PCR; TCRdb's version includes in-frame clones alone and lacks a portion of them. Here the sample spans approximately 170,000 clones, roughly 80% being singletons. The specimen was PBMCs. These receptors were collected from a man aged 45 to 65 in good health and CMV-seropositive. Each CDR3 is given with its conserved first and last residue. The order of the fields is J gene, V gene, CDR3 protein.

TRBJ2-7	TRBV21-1	CASSKVESGAPYEQYF
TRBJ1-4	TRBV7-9	CASSARGPEKLFF
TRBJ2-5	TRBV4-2	CASSQTRTVQETQYF
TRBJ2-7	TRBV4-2	CASSQEQWDEQYF
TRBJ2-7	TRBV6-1	CASSEEIRIRGPGEQYF
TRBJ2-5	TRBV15	CATSRGGSQETQYF
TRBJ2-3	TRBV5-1	CASKQLASGSTDTQYF
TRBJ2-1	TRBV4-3	CASSQVWTGDNEQFF
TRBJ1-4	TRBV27	CASSSPSSGEKLFF
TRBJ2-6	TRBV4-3	CASSQNGESGANVLTF
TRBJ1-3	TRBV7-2	CASSVKGGNTIYF
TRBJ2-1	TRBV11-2	CASSLGGARSSYNEQFF
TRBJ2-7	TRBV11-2	CASSLVLRMDEQYF
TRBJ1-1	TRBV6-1	CASTRQVNTEAFF
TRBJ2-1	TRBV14	CASSPQYNEQFF
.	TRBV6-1	CASTTGQGYEQYF
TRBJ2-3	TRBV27	CASRHSGTGSTDTQYF
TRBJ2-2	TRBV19	CASSQVGGPGELFF